The 27 T cell receptor beta chains below come from one sample, sequenced in a study of blood T cell repertoires in COVID-19 (dated by TCRdb to about 2020). Receptor libraries were prepared by the immunoSEQ multiplex PCR assay. Entries here come from immuneACCESS through TCRdb and include only in-frame sequences with V and J called. Some clones fail to appear in such tables; in the studies checked, an unresolved V gene covers under half of the shortfall, and the cause of the remainder is unknown. This sample has roughly 190,000 clones in its table, and roughly 82% of those were observed once. The ten largest clones capture around 5.2% of the sample. The sequenced material came from PBMCs or T cells enriched from blood (not recorded which). Every receptor here comes from a woman aged 60-75 years with acute COVID-19.

This clone appeared a few times. The chain is built from TRBV2 and TRBJ2-1; perhaps TRBD2 as D (7 bases). CDR1 is SNHLY and CDR2 is FYNNEI in the germline V gene. V lost 6 bases to trimming and J lost 6 bases, with 15 bases between them. The CDR3 is 14 residues long. DNA of the CDR3: TGTGCCAGCAGCGCCGGGGGGCCAGGCAATGAGCAGTTCTTC. It encodes CASSAGGPGNEQFF.

The rearrangement uses TRBV4-3 and TRBJ1-2; D gene unclear. Deletions cut 3 bases from V and 8 bases from J, with 19 bases between. Germline CDR1 LGHNA, CDR2 YSLEER. This CDR3 is built from 15 residues. In nucleotides, the CDR3 is TGCGCCAGCAGCCATAACGGACTGAGCTATGCAGGCTACACCTTC. This gives the protein CASSHNGLSYAGYTF.

The rearrangement links TRBV6-2 or TRBV6-3 to TRBJ1-1; a possible D gene is TRBD1 (5 bases). Trimming left V 6 bases short and J 4 bases short, with 15 bases between. Germline V lookup: CDR1 MNHEY, CDR2 SVGEGT. This CDR3 comprises 14 residues. The DNA of the CDR3 is TGTGCCAGCAGCCTGGGTACGGGGGGCACTGAAGCTTTCTTT. This translates into CASSLGTGGTEAFF.

The chain uses TRBV5-4 and TRBJ2-6, with 10 bases lining up with TRBD1. CDR1 SGHNT and CDR2 YYREEE come from the germline V gene (reference sequence). CDR3 length: 18 residues. V lost 3 bases, J lost 0 bases, and 6 bases stayed unmatched. Written as DNA, the CDR3 is TGTGCCAGCAGCTACGGACAGGGGGGATTCTCTGGGGCCAACGTCCTGACTTTC. Amino acids: CASSYGQGGFSGANVLTF. Full variable domain (rest looked up from reference TRBV5-4 and TRBJ2-6): ETGVTQSPTHLIKTRGQQVTLRCSSQSGHNTVSWYQQALGQGPQFIFQYYREEENGRGNFPPRFSGLQFPNYSSELNVNALELDDSALYLCASSYGQGGFSGANVLTFGAGSRLTVL.

The chain recombines TRBV29-1 with TRBJ1-1; unclear D gene. The V gene lost 4 bases and the J gene lost 4 bases, with 10 bases spanning the gap. The CDR3 covers 12 residues. Germline-derived CDR1 and CDR2 are SQVTM and ANQGSEA. Here the CDR3 DNA reads TGCAGCGTTGGGCGGGCCAGCACTGAAGCTTTCTTT. It yields the protein CSVGRASTEAFF.

This sequence joins TRBV4-1 and TRBJ2-6, with D maybe TRBD2 (6 bases). From germline, CDR1 is MGHRA and CDR2 YSYEKL. V was cut by 3 bases and J by 0 bases, with 18 bases left in between. There are 19 residues in the CDR3. CDR3 sequence reads: CASSQAWREEVSGANVLTF. In DNA, the CDR3 is TGCGCCAGCAGCCAGGCCTGGAGGGAGGAAGTCTCTGGGGCCAACGTCCTGACTTTC.

CDR3 residues: CASSPRLDLNTGELFF. CDR3 coding DNA: TGTGCCAGCAGCCCCCGACTAGACCTTAACACCGGGGAGCTGTTTTTT. The chain uses TRBV9 and TRBJ2-2, with D possibly matching TRBD2 (6 bases). This CDR3 spans 16 amino acids. Germline CDR1 reads SGDLS; CDR2 reads YYNGEE. V was cut by 4 bases and J by 2 bases, with 15 bases left in between.

The V gene is TRBV11-2, the J gene TRBJ2-3; D is undetermined. CDR1 SGHAT and CDR2 FQNNGV come from the germline V gene. This CDR3 has 15 residues. V gave up 7 bases and J gave up 2 bases, with 16 bases separating them. The CDR3 DNA reads as TGTGCCAGCACCCCCCCGGTACCTTCCACAGATACGCAGTATTTT. Its translation: CASTPPVPSTDTQYF.

This clone was recorded only once. The rearrangement joins TRBV4-3 to TRBJ2-1, with a possible D match to TRBD2 (5 bases). The CDR3 is made up of 15 amino acids. Germline V gene sequence: CDR1 LGHNA, CDR2 YSLEER. V was clipped by 0 bases and J by 0 bases, with 6 bases between them. The CDR3 loop reads CASSQETNSYNEQFF. The CDR3 bases are TGCGCCAGCAGCCAAGAGACTAACTCCTACAATGAGCAGTTCTTC.

V gene TRBV11-1 combines with J gene TRBJ2-7; 10 nucleotides agree with TRBD1. This CDR3 contains 14 residues. Germline trimming cut 3 bases from V and 5 bases from J; bases unmatched to any gene: 4. The germline gives CDR1 SGHAT, CDR2 FQDESV (reference sequence). CDR3 DNA: TGTGCCAGCAGCTTTCCGGGACAGGGGAACGAGCAGTACGTC. Its translation is CASSFPGQGNEQYV.

This chain connects TRBV29-1 to TRBJ1-4; 10 nucleotides agree with TRBD1. V was pared by 6 bases and J by 10 bases, with 8 bases of the junction left unmatched. This CDR3 has 13 amino acids. Germline CDR1 reads SQVTM; CDR2 reads ANQGSEA. CDR3 sequence: CSVFGQGEVKLFF. The CDR3 DNA is TGCAGCGTCTTCGGACAGGGGGAGGTAAAACTGTTTTTT. The full variable domain, in which reference TRBV29-1 and TRBJ1-4 provide the parts outside the CDR3, is SAVISQKPSRDICQRGTSLTIQCQVDSQVTMMFWYRQQPGQSLTLIATANQGSEATYESGFVIDKFPISRPNLTFSTLTVSNMSPEDSSIYLCSVFGQGEVKLFFGSGTQLSVL.

The V gene is TRBV7-9, the J gene TRBJ1-3; 9 bases are shared with TRBD1. CDR3 length equals 16 residues. Germline lookup yields CDR1 SEHNR and CDR2 FQNEAQ (reference sequence). With 5 bases clipped from V and 5 bases from J, the junction kept 10 bases outside the gene matches. The CDR3: CASSAQPGQGRNTIYF. The CDR3 region has the DNA TGTGCCAGCAGCGCTCAACCGGGACAGGGACGAAACACCATATATTTT.

The V call is TRBV28, the J call TRBJ1-2; D is perhaps TRBD1 (6 bases). Trimming took off 10 bases at V and 5 bases at J, with 20 bases between the two ends. This CDR3 has 14 residues. Looked up from germline, CDR1 is MDHEN and CDR2 is SYDVKM. CDR3 in amino acids: CAITSIQGYYGYTF. DNA for the CDR3: TGTGCCATTACTTCGATACAGGGCTATTATGGCTACACCTTC.

The chain has TRBV3-1 (or the pseudogene TRBV3-2) and TRBJ1-2; 9 positions agree with TRBD1. This CDR3 is 14 amino acids long. The junction had 4 bases not matched to a gene; V was cut back by 4 bases and J by 4 bases. Germline CDR1 reads LGHDT; CDR2 reads YNNKEL (reference sequence). Here the CDR3 DNA reads TGTGCCAGCAGCCCTTGGGACAGGGTCTATGGCTACACCTTC. It is translated as CASSPWDRVYGYTF.

This chain uses TRBV7-6 with TRBJ1-2, with 9 bases aligning to TRBD1. Germline values: CDR1 SGHVS, CDR2 FNYEAQ. J lost 7 bases, V lost 10 bases, and 13 bases had no gene match. The length of the CDR3 is 14 residues. The CDR3 DNA follows: TGTGCCACCTCACAAACAGGGGGCTTCTCTGGCTACACCTTC. This encodes CATSQTGGFSGYTF.

The V gene is TRBV5-1, the J gene TRBJ2-5; D is perhaps TRBD2 (7 bases). The germline V and J ends were trimmed by 0 bases and 6 bases, with 18 bases remaining between them. Germline V gene lookup returns CDR1 SGHRS and CDR2 YFSETQ. This CDR3 has 16 residues. This CDR3 is CASSLVLRGPLKTQYF. CDR3 bases: TGCGCCAGCAGCTTGGTCCTGCGGGGGCCACTAAAGACCCAGTACTTC.

This chain uses TRBV9 with TRBJ2-3; 8 bases are shared with TRBD2. This CDR3 is built from 15 residues. Per germline, CDR1 SGDLS and CDR2 YYNGEE. Trimming cost V 4 bases and J 2 bases; bases outside gene matches: 6. CDR3 nucleotide sequence: TGTGCCAGCAGCTCCGGGGGGGGGTACACAGATACGCAGTATTTT. As protein: CASSSGGGYTDTQYF.

The gene calls are TRBV19 and TRBJ1-1; D might be TRBD1 (6 bases). The V end was cut by 7 bases, the J end by 0 bases, with 9 bases between. CDR3 size: 13 residues. The V gene's germline CDR1 is LNHDA and CDR2 SQIVND (reference sequence). CDR3 sequence: CASNGDMNTEAFF. DNA for the CDR3: TGTGCCAGTAATGGGGACATGAACACTGAAGCTTTCTTT.

CDR3 DNA: TGTGCCAGCAGTCCCTTACAGGGCGTAGGCAATCAGCCCCAGCATTTT. The encoded protein is CASSPLQGVGNQPQHF. This chain uses TRBV28 with TRBJ1-5, with a possible D match to TRBD1 (6 bases). Trimming left V 5 bases short and J 2 bases short, with 16 bases between. This CDR3 contains 16 residues. Looked up from germline, CDR1 is MDHEN and CDR2 is SYDVKM.

J is TRBJ2-1 and V is TRBV7-2; 7 nucleotides line up with TRBD2. The CDR3 is made up of 15 amino acids. The V gene's germline CDR1 is SGHTA and CDR2 FQGNSA. Trimming cost V 5 bases and J 4 bases; bases outside gene matches: 8. The CDR3 here is CASSPWVAGYNEQFF. In nucleotides, the CDR3 is TGTGCCAGCAGCCCGTGGGTAGCGGGTTACAATGAGCAGTTCTTC.

The rearrangement joins TRBV7-9 to TRBJ1-1, with 8 bases that match TRBD1. Losses at the gene ends were 3 bases for V and 10 bases for J; bases not matched to a gene: 13. Germline V gene data show CDR1 as SEHNR and CDR2 as FQNEAQ (reference sequence). The CDR3 is made up of 15 amino acids. CDR3 DNA: TGTGCCAGCAGCTTTACCTACGGGCCAGACAGGGGAGCTTTCTTT. Amino acid sequence: CASSFTYGPDRGAFF.

This chain uses TRBV2 with TRBJ2-1, with unresolved D. Trimming took off 4 bases at V and 7 bases at J, with 11 bases between the two ends. Germline V gives CDR1 SNHLY, CDR2 FYNNEI. The CDR3 sequence is 13 residues long. The CDR3 loop is CASSVGPGNEQFF. In DNA form, the CDR3 reads TGTGCCAGCAGTGTGGGCCCCGGAAATGAGCAGTTCTTC.

The V gene is TRBV4-3, the J gene TRBJ2-4; the D gene is possibly TRBD2 (7 bases). Trimming removed 0 bases from V and 3 bases from J, with 30 bases in between. Germline values: CDR1 LGHNA, CDR2 YSLEER. The CDR3 has 22 amino acids. The CDR3 region has the DNA TGCGCCAGCAGCCAAGAAATCGGGGGGCTTGTCCAGCAGGGGACCTACAAAAACATTCAGTACTTC. It is translated as CASSQEIGGLVQQGTYKNIQYF.

The chain has TRBV12-3 or TRBV12-4 and TRBJ2-1; the D gene is possibly TRBD1 (6 bases). This CDR3 is built from 13 residues. Trimming took 6 bases from V and 4 from J, leaving 10 bases between them. DNA for the CDR3: TGTGCCAGCAGGCCTGGACAGTACAATGAGCAGTTCTTC. As protein: CASRPGQYNEQFF.

Worth noting for this clone: The junction does not match germline at one end; this may be a read error. The CDR3 DNA reads TGCAGCGTTGAAAGAGCACCGGGTCGTAAGCACTTC. This codes for CSVERAPGRKHF. The gene calls are TRBV29-1 and TRBJ2-7; D is ambiguous. Germline assignment: CDR1 SQVTM and CDR2 ANQGSEA. The CDR3 sequence is 12 residues long.

The V call is TRBV7-2, the J call TRBJ1-4, with 8 bases aligning to TRBD1. The CDR3 loop spans 14 amino acids. Trimming removed 6 bases from V and 0 bases from J; junction bases left unmatched: 0. Germline V gives CDR1 SGHTA, CDR2 FQGNSA. The CDR3 loop reads CASRTGATNEKLFF. In DNA form, the CDR3 reads TGTGCCAGCAGGACAGGGGCAACTAATGAAAAACTGTTTTTT.

The V and J genes are TRBV5-1 and TRBJ2-1; D remains unclear. This CDR3 contains 13 residues. Germline V gene data show CDR1 as SGHRS and CDR2 as YFSETQ. The V gene lost 0 bases and the J gene lost 6 bases, with 7 bases spanning the gap. DNA of the CDR3: TGCGCCAGCAGCTTGGGTCCCCTCAATGAGCAGTTCTTC. Translation gives CASSLGPLNEQFF. Together with reference TRBV5-1 and TRBJ2-1, the CDR3 gives the full variable domain: KAGVTQTPRYLIKTRGQQVTLSCSPISGHRSVSWYQQTPGQGLQFLFEYFSETQRNKGNFPGRFSGRQFSNSRSEMNVSTLELGDSALYLCASSLGPLNEQFFGPGTRLTVL.